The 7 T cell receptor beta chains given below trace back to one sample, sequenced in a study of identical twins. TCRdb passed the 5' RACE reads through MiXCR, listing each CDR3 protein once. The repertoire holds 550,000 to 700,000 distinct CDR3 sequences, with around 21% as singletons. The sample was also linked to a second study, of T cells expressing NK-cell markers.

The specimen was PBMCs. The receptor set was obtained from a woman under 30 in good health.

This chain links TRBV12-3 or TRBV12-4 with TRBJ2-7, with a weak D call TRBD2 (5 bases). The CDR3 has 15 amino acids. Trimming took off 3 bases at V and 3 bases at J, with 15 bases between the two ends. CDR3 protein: CASSLSPPGSYEQYF. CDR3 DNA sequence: TGTGCCAGCAGTTTGAGCCCGCCGGGAAGCTACGAGCAGTACTTC.

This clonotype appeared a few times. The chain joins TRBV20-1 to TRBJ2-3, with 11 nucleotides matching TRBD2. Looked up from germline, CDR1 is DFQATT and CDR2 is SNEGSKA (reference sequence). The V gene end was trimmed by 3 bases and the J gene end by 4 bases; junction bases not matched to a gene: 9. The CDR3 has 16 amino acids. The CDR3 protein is CSARGSGGAAADTQYF. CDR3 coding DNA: TGCAGTGCTAGGGGTAGCGGGGGGGCCGCGGCAGATACGCAGTATTTT.

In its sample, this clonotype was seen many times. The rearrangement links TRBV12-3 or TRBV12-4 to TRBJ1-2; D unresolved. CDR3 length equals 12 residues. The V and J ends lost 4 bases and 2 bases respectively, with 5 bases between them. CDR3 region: CASSSPNYGYTF. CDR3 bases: TGTGCCAGCAGTTCCCCAAACTATGGCTACACCTTC.

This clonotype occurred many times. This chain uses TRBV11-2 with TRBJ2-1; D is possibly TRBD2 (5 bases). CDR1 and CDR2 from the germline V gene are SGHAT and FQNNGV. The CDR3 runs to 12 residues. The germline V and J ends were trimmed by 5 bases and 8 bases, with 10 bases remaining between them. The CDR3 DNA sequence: TGTGCCAGCAGCCTTAGAGCGGATGAGCAGTTCTTC. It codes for CASSLRADEQFF.

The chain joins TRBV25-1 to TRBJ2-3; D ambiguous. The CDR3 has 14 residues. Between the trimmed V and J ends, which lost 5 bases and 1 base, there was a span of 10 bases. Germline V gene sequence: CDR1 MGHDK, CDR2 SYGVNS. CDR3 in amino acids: CASSLGFGTDTQYF. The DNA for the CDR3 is TGTGCCAGCAGTTTAGGATTTGGCACAGATACGCAGTATTTT.

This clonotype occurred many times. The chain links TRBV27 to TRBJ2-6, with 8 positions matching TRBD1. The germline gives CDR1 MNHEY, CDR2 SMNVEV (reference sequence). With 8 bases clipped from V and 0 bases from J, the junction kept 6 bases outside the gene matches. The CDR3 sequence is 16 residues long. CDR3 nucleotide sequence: TGTGCCAGCCGGGACAGGTTATCCTCTGGGGCCAACGTCCTGACTTTC. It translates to CASRDRLSSGANVLTF.

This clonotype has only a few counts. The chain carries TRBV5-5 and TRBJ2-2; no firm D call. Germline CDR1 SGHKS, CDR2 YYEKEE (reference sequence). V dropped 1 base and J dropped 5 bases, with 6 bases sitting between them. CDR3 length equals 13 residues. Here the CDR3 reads CASSLHLTGELFF. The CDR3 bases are TGTGCCAGCAGCTTGCACTTAACCGGGGAGCTGTTTTTT.